This passage covers 19 T cell receptor beta chains from one sample sequenced in a study of blood T cell repertoires in COVID-19. This table comes from immunoSEQ multiplex PCR, and its TCRdb copy is limited to in-frame clones, with some not included. The data contain 340,000 or so clones, approximately 86% of them singletons. The sequenced sample consisted of PBMCs or T cells enriched from blood (not recorded which). Every receptor here comes from a woman aged 40-49 years with acute COVID-19.

The genes are TRBV28 and TRBJ1-1; 9 positions match TRBD1. This CDR3 has 17 amino acids. Trimming took 3 bases from V and 3 from J; bases not matched to a gene: 11. Germline V lookup: CDR1 MDHEN, CDR2 SYDVKM. The CDR3, as DNA: TGTGCCAGCAGTTTCCACCCTTCGACAGGGGGGGACACTGAAGCTTTCTTT. The encoded protein is CASSFHPSTGGDTEAFF.

The CDR3 loop is CASSPPRPGGQNTEAFF. CDR3 DNA: TGTGCCAGCAGTCCCCCTCGACCCGGGGGGCAGAACACTGAAGCTTTCTTT. The gene calls are TRBV28 and TRBJ1-1; maybe TRBD1 (6 bases). The germline gives CDR1 MDHEN, CDR2 SYDVKM. The CDR3 runs to 17 residues. V was pared by 5 bases and J by 1 base, with 20 bases between. Together with reference TRBV28 and TRBJ1-1, the CDR3 gives the full variable domain: DVKVTQSSRYLVKRTGEKVFLECVQDMDHENMFWYRQDPGLGLRLIYFSYDVKMKEKGDIPEGYSVSREKKERFSLILESASTNQTSMYLCASSPPRPGGQNTEAFFGQGTRLTVV.

This chain connects TRBV7-9 to TRBJ2-5; 11 positions match TRBD1. The CDR3 length is 16 residues. Germline trimming cut 5 bases from V and 5 bases from J; bases unmatched to any gene: 10. From germline, CDR1 is SEHNR and CDR2 FQNEAQ (reference sequence). The CDR3 sequence: CASSRRDRGISETQYF. In DNA, the CDR3 is TGTGCCAGCAGCCGACGGGACAGGGGGATCAGCGAGACCCAGTACTTC.

This clone showed up just once. The CDR3 DNA follows: TGTGCCAGCAGCTTGACGGCAGGGGCAAACTCTGGAAACACCATATATTTT. Translation: CASSLTAGANSGNTIYF. J is TRBJ1-3 and V is TRBV5-5; D is possibly TRBD1 (6 bases). Germline loops: CDR1 SGHKS, CDR2 YYEKEE (reference sequence). Trimming removed 1 base at V and 0 bases at J, with 14 bases between. The CDR3 loop spans 17 amino acids.

CDR3 nucleotide sequence: TGTGCCAGCATTGATACCGCGGTAGACACTGAAGCTTTCTTT. Translating gives CASIDTAVDTEAFF. The chain carries TRBV5-4 and TRBJ1-1, with D uncertain. The CDR3 sequence is 14 residues long. V lost 6 bases to trimming and J lost 3 bases, with 15 bases between them. Germline V gene sequence: CDR1 SGHNT, CDR2 YYREEE (reference sequence).

The genes are TRBV4-3 and TRBJ1-1; 7 bases are shared with TRBD1. V lost 4 bases and J lost 1; bases outside the gene matches: 18. The CDR3 consists of 19 residues. Germline lookup yields CDR1 LGHNA and CDR2 YSLEER. CDR3 sequence (DNA): TGCGCCAGCAGCCCGACACGGGGACAGACCGGCCTTAGGAACACTGAAGCTTTCTTT. It encodes CASSPTRGQTGLRNTEAFF.

The chain couples TRBV28 to TRBJ1-5; D is possibly TRBD1 (5 bases). The CDR3 totals 15 residues. Germline-derived CDR1 and CDR2 are MDHEN and SYDVKM. The V gene lost 5 bases and the J gene lost 1 base, with 12 bases spanning the gap. CDR3 sequence: CASSLGGISNQPQHF. Written as DNA, the CDR3 is TGTGCCAGCAGTCTGGGGGGGATCAGCAATCAGCCCCAGCATTTT.

V and J are TRBV29-1 and TRBJ2-5, with D maybe TRBD1 (5 bases). Trimming removed 1 base from V and 5 bases from J, with 14 bases in between. The CDR3 covers 14 residues. The germline CDR1 and CDR2 sequences are SQVTM and ANQGSEA. This CDR3 reads CSVEGSGRLETQYF. The CDR3 DNA follows: TGCAGCGTTGAAGGCTCAGGGCGGTTGGAGACCCAGTACTTC.

The J gene is TRBJ1-4, the V gene TRBV5-6; D perhaps matches TRBD1 (6 bases). Trimming removed 5 bases from V and 10 bases from J, with 21 bases in between. Germline CDR1 and CDR2: SGHDT and YYEEEE. The CDR3 spans 15 residues. This CDR3 reads CASRFWTASLGKLFF. The CDR3 region has the DNA TGTGCCAGCAGATTTTGGACAGCGAGTTTGGGAAAACTGTTTTTT.

The chain links TRBV11-2 to TRBJ2-1; 7 bases line up with TRBD2. The trim removed 5 bases at V and 5 bases at J, leaving 15 bases unmatched. Germline V lookup: CDR1 SGHAT, CDR2 FQNNGV. The CDR3 runs to 17 residues. This CDR3 reads CASSEVLFGRSDNEQFF. DNA of the CDR3: TGTGCCAGCAGCGAAGTCCTTTTCGGGAGGTCCGACAATGAGCAGTTCTTC.

The V gene is TRBV10-3, the J gene TRBJ2-1, with 7 bases matching TRBD2. CDR1 is ENHRY, CDR2 SYGVKD, per germline. The CDR3 totals 13 residues. Trimming at V came to 2 bases and at J to 8 bases, leaving 3 bases not matched to a gene. This chain's CDR3 is CAISEGGSDEQFF. CDR3 nucleotides: TGTGCCATCAGTGAGGGCGGGAGCGATGAGCAGTTCTTC.

The V gene is TRBV12-5, the J gene TRBJ1-5; D unresolved. Trimming stripped 0 bases from V and 5 bases from J, with 8 bases between. The germline CDR1 and CDR2 sequences are LGHNT and FRNRAP. This CDR3 has 14 residues. The CDR3 sequence: CASGLVGIYQPQHF. DNA for the CDR3: TGTGCTAGTGGTTTGGTCGGGATTTATCAGCCCCAGCATTTT.

This clone was observed a few times. The V call is TRBV7-2, the J call TRBJ2-2; D gene unclear. With 10 bases removed from V and 2 bases from J, the gap between germline ends came to 14 bases. CDR3 length: 14 amino acids. CDR1 and CDR2 from the germline V gene are SGHTA and FQGNSA. DNA of the CDR3: TGTGCCACGAGTACCCCCGAAAACACCGGGGAGCTGTTTTTT. Translating it yields CATSTPENTGELFF.

V and J are TRBV4-1 and TRBJ2-2; 10 bases agree with TRBD2. The V segment lost 4 bases and the J segment 2 bases; nucleotides outside the gene matches: 4. The CDR3 is made up of 16 amino acids. CDR1 is MGHRA, CDR2 YSYEKL, per germline. The CDR3 region is CASSLWTSGNTGELFF. CDR3 DNA sequence: TGCGCCAGCAGCCTTTGGACTAGCGGAAACACCGGGGAGCTGTTTTTT.

The chain is built from TRBV29-1 and TRBJ1-2; 7 nucleotides match TRBD1. The CDR3 is 13 amino acids. V was pared by 6 bases and J by 4 bases, with 8 bases of the junction left unmatched. Germline lookup yields CDR1 SQVTM and CDR2 ANQGSEA. This CDR3 is CSVQGGTAYGYTF. The CDR3 DNA follows: TGCAGCGTCCAAGGTGGGACAGCCTATGGCTACACCTTC.

The chain carries TRBV4-1 and TRBJ1-4; D is possibly TRBD1 (5 bases). Germline CDR1 MGHRA, CDR2 YSYEKL. V lost 0 bases and J 7 bases, leaving 9 bases between the germline ends. This CDR3 is 14 amino acids long. CDR3 protein: CASSQDGRGEKLFF. CDR3 sequence (DNA): TGCGCCAGCAGCCAAGATGGAAGGGGTGAAAAACTGTTTTTT.

This sequence joins TRBV4-3 and TRBJ1-5; D gene ambiguous. V shed 0 bases and J shed 7 bases, with 7 bases lying between them. Germline V lookup: CDR1 LGHNA, CDR2 YSLEER. This CDR3 is 13 amino acids long. Here the CDR3 reads CASSQDQVQPQHF. In nucleotides, the CDR3 is TGCGCCAGCAGCCAAGATCAGGTGCAGCCCCAGCATTTT.

V and J are TRBV6-2 or TRBV6-3 and TRBJ1-4; D is unclear. Trimming took off 5 bases at V and 3 bases at J, with 16 bases between the two ends. The germline V gene has CDR1 MNHEY and CDR2 SVGEGT. The length of the CDR3 is 16 residues. The CDR3 DNA sequence: TGTGCCAGCAGTCACGCAATCGAGGGCCCTAATGAAAAACTGTTTTTT. Amino acids: CASSHAIEGPNEKLFF.

This chain links TRBV7-6 with TRBJ1-6; 7 bases line up with TRBD1. The V and J ends lost 1 base and 0 bases, in that order; junction bases with no gene match: 6. Germline V lookup: CDR1 SGHVS, CDR2 FNYEAQ. The CDR3 runs to 18 residues. The CDR3 DNA follows: TGTGCCAGCAGCTTAGTTCCCAGGGGGAGCTCCTATAATTCACCCCTCCACTTT. Translation: CASSLVPRGSSYNSPLHF.